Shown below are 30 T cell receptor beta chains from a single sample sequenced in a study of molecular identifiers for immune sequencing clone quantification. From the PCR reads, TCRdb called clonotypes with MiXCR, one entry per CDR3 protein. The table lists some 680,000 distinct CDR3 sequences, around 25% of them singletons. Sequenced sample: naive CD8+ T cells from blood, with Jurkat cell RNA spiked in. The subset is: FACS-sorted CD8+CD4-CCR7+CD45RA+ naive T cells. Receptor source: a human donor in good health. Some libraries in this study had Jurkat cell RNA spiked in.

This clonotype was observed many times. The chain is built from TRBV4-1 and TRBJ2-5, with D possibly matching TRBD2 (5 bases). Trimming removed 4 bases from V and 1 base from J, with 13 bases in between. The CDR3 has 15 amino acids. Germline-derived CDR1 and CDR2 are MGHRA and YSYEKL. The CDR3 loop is CASSPRRTGQETQYF. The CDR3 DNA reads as TGCGCCAGCAGCCCGCGGAGGACTGGCCAAGAGACCCAGTACTTC.

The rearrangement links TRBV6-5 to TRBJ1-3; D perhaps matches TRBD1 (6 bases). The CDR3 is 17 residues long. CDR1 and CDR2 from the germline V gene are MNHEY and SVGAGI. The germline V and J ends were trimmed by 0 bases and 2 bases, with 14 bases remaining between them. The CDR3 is CASSYSVWGQTGNTIYF. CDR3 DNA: TGTGCCAGCAGTTACTCTGTCTGGGGGCAGACTGGAAACACCATATATTTT.

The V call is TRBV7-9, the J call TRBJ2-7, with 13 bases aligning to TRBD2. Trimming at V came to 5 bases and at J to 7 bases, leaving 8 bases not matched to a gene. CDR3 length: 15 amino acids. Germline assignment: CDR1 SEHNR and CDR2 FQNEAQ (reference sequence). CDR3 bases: TGTGCCAGCAGCCATGCGGGACTAGCGGGATGGGAGCAGTACTTC. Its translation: CASSHAGLAGWEQYF.

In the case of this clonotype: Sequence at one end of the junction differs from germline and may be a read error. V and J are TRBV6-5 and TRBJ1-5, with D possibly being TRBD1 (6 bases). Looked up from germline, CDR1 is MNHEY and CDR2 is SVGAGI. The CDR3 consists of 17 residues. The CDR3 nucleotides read TGTGCCAGCAGTTATACCAGGGGCGGACCCGGCAATCAGCCCCAGCGTTTT. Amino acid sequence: CASSYTRGGPGNQPQRF.

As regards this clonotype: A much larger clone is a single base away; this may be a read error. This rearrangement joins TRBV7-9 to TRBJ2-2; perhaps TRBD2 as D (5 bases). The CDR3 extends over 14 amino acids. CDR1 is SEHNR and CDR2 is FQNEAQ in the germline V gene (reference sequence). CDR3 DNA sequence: TGTGCCAGCAGCTTCCCTGTGAGTTCCGGGGAGCTGGTTTTT. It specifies CASSFPVSSGELVF.

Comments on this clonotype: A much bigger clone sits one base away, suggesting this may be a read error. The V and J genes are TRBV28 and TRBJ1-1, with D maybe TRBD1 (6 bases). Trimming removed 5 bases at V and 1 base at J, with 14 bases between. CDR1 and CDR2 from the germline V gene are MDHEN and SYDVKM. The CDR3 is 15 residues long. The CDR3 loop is CASSPRTVRNTEAFF. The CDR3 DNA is TGTGCCAGCAGTCCAAGGACAGTGAGGAACACTGAAGCTTTCTTT.

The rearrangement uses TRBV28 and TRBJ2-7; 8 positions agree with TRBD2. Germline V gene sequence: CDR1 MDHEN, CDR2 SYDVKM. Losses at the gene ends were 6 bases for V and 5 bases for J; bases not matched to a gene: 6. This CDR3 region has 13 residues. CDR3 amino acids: CASSPAAGDEQYF. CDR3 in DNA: TGTGCCAGCAGCCCAGCAGCGGGAGACGAGCAGTACTTC. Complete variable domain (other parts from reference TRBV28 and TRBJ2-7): DVKVTQSSRYLVKRTGEKVFLECVQDMDHENMFWYRQDPGLGLRLIYFSYDVKMKEKGDIPEGYSVSREKKERFSLILESASTNQTSMYLCASSPAAGDEQYFGPGTRLTVT.

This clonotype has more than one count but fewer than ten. The CDR3 protein is CASSLIGTPTSPLHF. The CDR3 coding sequence is TGTGCCAGCAGTTTGATTGGGACACCCACTTCACCCCTCCACTTT. The V and J genes are TRBV12-3 or TRBV12-4 and TRBJ1-6, with D perhaps TRBD1 (6 bases). V gave up 3 bases and J gave up 9 bases, with 15 bases separating them. The CDR3 is 15 amino acids.

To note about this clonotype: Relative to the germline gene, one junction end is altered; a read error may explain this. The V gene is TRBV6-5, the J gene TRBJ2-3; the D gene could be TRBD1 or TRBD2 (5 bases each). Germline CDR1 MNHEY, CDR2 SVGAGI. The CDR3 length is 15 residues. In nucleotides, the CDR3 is TGTGCCAGCAGTTCCTGGGGACGTCCCACAGATAAGCAGTATTTT. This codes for CASSSWGRPTDKQYF.

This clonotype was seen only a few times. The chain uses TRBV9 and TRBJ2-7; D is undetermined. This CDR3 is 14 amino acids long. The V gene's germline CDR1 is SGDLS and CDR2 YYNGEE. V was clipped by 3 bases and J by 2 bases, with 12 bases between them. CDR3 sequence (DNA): TGTGCCAGCAGCGAGGGTGTATGGACCTACGAGCAGTACTTC. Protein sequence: CASSEGVWTYEQYF.

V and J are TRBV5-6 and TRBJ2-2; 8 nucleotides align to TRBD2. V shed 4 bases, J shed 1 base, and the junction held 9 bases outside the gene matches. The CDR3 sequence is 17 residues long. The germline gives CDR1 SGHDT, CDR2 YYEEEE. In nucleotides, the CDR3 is TGTGCCAGCAGCAATCCCCTAGCGGGCAAGAACACCGGGGAGCTGTTTTTT. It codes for CASSNPLAGKNTGELFF. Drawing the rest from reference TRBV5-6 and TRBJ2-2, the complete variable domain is DAGVTQSPTHLIKTRGQQVTLRCSPKSGHDTVSWYQQALGQGPQFIFQYYEEEERQRGNFPDRFSGHQFPNYSSELNVNALLLGDSALYLCASSNPLAGKNTGELFFGEGSRLTVL.

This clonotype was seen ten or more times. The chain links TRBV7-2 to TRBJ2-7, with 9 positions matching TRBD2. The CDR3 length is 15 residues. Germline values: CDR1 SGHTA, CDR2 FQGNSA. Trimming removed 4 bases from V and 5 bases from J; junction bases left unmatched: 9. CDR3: CASSSSGSGGDEQYF. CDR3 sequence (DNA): TGTGCCAGCAGCTCAAGTGGTAGCGGGGGCGACGAGCAGTACTTC. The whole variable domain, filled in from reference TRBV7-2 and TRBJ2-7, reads GAGVSQSPSNKVTEKGKDVELRCDPISGHTALYWYRQSLGQGLEFLIYFQGNSAPDKSGLPSDRFSAERTGGSVSTLTIQRTQQEDSAVYLCASSSSGSGGDEQYFGPGTRLTVT.

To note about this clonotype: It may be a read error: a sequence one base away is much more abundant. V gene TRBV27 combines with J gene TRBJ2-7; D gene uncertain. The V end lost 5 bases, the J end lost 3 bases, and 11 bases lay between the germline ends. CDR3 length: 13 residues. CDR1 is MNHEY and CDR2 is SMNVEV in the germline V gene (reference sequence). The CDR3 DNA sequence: TGTGCCAGCAGTCTTATCGACGGCTACGAGCAGTACTTC. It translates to CASSLIDGYEQYF.

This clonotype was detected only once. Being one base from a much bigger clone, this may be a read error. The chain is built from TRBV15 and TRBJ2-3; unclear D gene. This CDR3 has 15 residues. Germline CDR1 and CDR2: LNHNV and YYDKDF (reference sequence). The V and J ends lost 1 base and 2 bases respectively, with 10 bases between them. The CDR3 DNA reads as TGTGCCACCAGCAGAGCCGGGCCTTCCACAGATACGCAGTATTTT. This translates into CATSRAGPSTDTQYF.

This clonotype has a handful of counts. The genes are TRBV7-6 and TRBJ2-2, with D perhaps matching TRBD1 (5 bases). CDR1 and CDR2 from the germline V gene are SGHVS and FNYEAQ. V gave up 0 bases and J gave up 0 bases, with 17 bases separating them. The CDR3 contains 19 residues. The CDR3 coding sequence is TGTGCCAGCAGCTTAGCGCATTTTCCTAGGACAACGAACACCGGGGAGCTGTTTTTT. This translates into CASSLAHFPRTTNTGELFF. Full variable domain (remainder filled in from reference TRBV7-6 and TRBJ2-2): GAGVSQSPRYKVTKRGQDVALRCDPISGHVSLYWYRQALGQGPEFLTYFNYEAQQDKSGLPNDRFSAERPEGSISTLTIQRTEQRDSAMYRCASSLAHFPRTTNTGELFFGEGSRLTVL.

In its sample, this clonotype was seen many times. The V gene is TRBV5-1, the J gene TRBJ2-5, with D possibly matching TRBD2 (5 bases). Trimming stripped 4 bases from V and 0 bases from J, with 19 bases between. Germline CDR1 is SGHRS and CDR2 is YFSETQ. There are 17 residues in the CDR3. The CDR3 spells CASSPGPTEAYQETQYF. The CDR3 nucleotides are TGCGCCAGCAGCCCCGGTCCCACGGAGGCGTACCAAGAGACCCAGTACTTC.

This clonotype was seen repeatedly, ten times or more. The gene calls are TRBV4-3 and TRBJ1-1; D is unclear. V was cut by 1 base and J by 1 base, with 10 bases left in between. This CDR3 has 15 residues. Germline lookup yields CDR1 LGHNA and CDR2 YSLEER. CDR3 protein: CASSQVGTKNTEAFF. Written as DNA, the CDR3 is TGCGCCAGCAGCCAAGTCGGCACAAAGAACACTGAAGCTTTCTTT.

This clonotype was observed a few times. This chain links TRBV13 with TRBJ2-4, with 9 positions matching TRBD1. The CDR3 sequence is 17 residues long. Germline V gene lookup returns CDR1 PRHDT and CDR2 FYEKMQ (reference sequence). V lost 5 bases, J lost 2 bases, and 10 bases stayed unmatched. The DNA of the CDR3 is TGTGCCAGCAGCAATACCGGGACAGGGCCATCCAAAAACATTCAGTACTTC. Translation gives CASSNTGTGPSKNIQYF. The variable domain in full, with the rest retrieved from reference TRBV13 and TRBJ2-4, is AAGVIQSPRHLIKEKRETATLKCYPIPRHDTVYWYQQGPGQDPQFLISFYEKMQSDKGSIPDRFSAQQFSDYHSELNMSSLELGDSALYFCASSNTGTGPSKNIQYFGAGTRLSVL.

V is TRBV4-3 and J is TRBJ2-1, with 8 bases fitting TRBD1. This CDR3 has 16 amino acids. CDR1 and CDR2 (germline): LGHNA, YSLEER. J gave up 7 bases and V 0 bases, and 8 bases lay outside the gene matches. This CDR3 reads CASSQDRRGQANEQFF. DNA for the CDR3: TGCGCCAGCAGCCAAGATCGGAGGGGACAGGCTAATGAGCAGTTCTTC.

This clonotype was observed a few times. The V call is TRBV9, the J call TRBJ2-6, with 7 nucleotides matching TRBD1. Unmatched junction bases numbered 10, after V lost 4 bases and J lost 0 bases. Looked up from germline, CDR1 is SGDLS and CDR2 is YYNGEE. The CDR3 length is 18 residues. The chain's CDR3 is CASSTRDREYSGANVLTF. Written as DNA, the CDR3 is TGTGCCAGCAGCACCCGGGACAGAGAGTACTCTGGGGCCAACGTCCTGACTTTC.

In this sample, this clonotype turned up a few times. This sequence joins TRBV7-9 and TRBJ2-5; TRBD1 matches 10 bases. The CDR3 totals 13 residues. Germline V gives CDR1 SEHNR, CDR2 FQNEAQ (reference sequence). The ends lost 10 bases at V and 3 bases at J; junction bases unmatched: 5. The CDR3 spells CATGTGVKETQYF. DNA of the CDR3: TGTGCCACCGGGACAGGGGTAAAAGAGACCCAGTACTTC.

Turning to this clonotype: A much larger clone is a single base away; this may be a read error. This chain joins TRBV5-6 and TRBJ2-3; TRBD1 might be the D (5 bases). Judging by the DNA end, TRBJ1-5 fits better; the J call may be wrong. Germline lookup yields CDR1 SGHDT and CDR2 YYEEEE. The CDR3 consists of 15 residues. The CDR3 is CASSMLTGPGDTQHF. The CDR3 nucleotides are TGTGCCAGCAGCATGCTGACGGGGCCCGGGGATACGCAGCATTTT.

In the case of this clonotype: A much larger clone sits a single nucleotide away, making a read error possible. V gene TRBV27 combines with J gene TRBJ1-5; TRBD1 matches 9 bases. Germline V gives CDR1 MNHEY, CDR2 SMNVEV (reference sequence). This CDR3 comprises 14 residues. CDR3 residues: CAGSLTGGYQPQHF. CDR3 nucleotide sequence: TGTGCCGGCAGTTTAACAGGGGGCTATCAGCCCCAGCATTTT.

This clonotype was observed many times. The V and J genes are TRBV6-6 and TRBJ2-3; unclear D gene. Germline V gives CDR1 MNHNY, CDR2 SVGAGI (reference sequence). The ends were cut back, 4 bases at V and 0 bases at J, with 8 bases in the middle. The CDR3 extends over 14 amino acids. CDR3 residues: CASSLDSSTDTQYF. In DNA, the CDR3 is TGTGCCAGCAGTTTAGACTCTAGCACAGATACGCAGTATTTT.

The CDR3 is CASSLTGSRGTSGTEQFF. CDR3 bases: TGTGCCAGCAGCTTAACCGGTTCGCGGGGGACTAGCGGGACTGAGCAGTTCTTC. V gene TRBV7-3 combines with J gene TRBJ2-1, with TRBD2 matching over 13 bases. Germline CDR1 reads SGHTA; CDR2 reads FQGTGA. The CDR3 runs 18 residues. V was clipped by 0 bases and J by 9 bases; unmatched bases: 11.

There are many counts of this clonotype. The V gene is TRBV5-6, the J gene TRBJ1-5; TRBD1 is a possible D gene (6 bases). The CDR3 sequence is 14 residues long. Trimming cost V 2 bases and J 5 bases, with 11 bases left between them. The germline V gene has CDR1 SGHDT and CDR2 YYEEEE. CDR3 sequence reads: CASSLTGRDQPQHF. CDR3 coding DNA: TGTGCCAGCAGCTTAACAGGGAGGGATCAGCCCCAGCATTTT.

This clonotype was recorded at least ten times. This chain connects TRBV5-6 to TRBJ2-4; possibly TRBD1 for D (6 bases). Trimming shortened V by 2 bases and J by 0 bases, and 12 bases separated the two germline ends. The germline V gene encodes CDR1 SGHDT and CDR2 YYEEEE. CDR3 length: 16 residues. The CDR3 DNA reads TGTGCCAGCAGCTTTTTCGGGACACTAGCCAAAAACATTCAGTACTTC. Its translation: CASSFFGTLAKNIQYF.

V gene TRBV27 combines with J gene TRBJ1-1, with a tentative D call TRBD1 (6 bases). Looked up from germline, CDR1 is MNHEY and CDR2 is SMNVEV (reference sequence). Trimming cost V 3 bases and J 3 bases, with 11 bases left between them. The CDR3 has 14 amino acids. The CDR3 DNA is TGTGCCAGCAGTTTGTCACAGGGTTACACTGAAGCTTTCTTT. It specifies CASSLSQGYTEAFF.

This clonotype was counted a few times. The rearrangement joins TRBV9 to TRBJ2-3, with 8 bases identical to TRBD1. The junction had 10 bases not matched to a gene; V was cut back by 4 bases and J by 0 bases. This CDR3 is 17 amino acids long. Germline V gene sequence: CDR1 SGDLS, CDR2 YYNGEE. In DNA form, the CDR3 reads TGTGCCAGCAGCCCCGGGACAGGACCAACTAGCACAGATACGCAGTATTTT. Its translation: CASSPGTGPTSTDTQYF.

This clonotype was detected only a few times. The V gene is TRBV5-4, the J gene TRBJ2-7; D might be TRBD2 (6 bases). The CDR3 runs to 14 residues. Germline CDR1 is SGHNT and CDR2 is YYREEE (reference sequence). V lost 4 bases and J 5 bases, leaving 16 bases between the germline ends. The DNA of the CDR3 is TGTGCCAGCAGCCAGGGACTGGCGATAGACGAGCAGTACTTC. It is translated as CASSQGLAIDEQYF.